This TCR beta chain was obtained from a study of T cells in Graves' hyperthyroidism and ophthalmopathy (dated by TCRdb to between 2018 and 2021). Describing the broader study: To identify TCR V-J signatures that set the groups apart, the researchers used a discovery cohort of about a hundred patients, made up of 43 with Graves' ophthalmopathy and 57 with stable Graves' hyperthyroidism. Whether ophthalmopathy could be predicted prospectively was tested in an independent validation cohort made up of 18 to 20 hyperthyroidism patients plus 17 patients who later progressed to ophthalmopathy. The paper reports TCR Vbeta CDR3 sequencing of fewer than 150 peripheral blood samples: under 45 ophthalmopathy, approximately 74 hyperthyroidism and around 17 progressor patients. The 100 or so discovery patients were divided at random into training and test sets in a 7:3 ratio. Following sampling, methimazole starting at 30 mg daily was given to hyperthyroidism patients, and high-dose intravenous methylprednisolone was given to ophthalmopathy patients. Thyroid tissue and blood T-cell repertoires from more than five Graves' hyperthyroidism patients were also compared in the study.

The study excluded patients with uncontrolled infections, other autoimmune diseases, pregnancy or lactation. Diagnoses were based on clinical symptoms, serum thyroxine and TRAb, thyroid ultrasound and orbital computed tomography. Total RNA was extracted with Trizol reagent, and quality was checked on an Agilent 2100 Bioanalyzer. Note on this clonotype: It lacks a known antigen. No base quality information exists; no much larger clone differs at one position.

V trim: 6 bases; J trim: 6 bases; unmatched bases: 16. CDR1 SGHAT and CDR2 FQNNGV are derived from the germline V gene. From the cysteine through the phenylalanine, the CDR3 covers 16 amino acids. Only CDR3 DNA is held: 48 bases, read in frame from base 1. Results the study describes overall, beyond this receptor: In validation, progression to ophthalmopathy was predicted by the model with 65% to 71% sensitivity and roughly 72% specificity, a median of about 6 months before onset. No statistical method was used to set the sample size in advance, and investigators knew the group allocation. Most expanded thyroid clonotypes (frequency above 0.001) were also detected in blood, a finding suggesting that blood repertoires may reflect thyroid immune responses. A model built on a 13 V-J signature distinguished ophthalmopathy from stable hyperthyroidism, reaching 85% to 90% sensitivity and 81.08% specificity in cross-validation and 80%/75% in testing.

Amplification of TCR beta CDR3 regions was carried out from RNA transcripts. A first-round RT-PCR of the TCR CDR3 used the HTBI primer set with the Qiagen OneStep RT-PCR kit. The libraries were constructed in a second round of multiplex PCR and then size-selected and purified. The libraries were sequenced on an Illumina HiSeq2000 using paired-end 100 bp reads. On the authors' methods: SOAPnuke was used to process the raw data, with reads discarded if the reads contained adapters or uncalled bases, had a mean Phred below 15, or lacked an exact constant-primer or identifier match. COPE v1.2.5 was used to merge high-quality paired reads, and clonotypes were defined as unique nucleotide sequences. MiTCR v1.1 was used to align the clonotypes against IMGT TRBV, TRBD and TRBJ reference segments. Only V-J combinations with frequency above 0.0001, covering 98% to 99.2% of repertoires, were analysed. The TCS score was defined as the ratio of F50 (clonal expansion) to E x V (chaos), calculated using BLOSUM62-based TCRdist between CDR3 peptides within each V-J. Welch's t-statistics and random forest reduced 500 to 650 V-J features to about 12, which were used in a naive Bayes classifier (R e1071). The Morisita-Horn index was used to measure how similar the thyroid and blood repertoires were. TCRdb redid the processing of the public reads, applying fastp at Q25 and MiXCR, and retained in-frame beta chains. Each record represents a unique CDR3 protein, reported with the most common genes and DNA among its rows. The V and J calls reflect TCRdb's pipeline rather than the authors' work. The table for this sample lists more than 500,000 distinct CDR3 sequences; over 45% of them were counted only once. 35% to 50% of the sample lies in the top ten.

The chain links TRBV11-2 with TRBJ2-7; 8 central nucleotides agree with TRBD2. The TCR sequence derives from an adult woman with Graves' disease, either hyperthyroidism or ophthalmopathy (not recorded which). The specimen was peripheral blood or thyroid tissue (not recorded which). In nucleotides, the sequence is TGTGCCAGCAGAGCATTAGGACTAGCCTTTCAAGGCGAGCAGTACTTC. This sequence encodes CASRALGLAFQGEQYF.